This entry describes one T cell receptor beta chain. Trimming took 6 bases from V and 6 from J; bases not matched to a gene: 5. There are 14 residues in the CDR3. Germline CDR1 reads SGHVS; CDR2 reads FQNEAQ. The assay was immunoSEQ multiplex PCR, and TCRdb's table has in-frame clones only and misses some. The profile covers about 65,000 clones, with about nine tenths appearing a single time and roughly 1.2% taken by the ten largest. The sample belongs to a study of control samples from healthy donors and cancer patients. The receptor comes from a woman between 50 and 59 years old with colorectal cancer. The chain combines TRBV7-8 with TRBJ1-6; 7 nucleotides line up with TRBD1. The sample consisted of PBMCs. The chain's CDR3 is CASSTGTVNSPLHF. The CDR3 coding sequence is TGTGCCAGCAGTACCGGGACAGTTAATTCACCCCTCCACTTT. Using reference TRBV7-8 and TRBJ1-6 for the parts outside the CDR3, the full variable domain is GAGVSQSPRYKVAKRGQDVALRCDPISGHVSLFWYQQALGQGPEFLTYFQNEAQLDKSGLPSDRFFAERPEGSVSTLKIQRTQQEDSAVYLCASSTGTVNSPLHFGNGTRLTVT.